The 22 T cell receptor beta chains reported below all come from one sample, sequenced in a study of T-cell reconstitution after alpha-beta-depleted transplantation in children. The authors prepared the TCRbeta library with unique molecular identifiers. TCRdb reprocessed the PCR reads via MiXCR and lists one record per CDR3 protein. The data hold about 540,000 distinct CDR3 sequences, with roughly 18% observed a single time. Sequencing used PBMCs from the stem cell graft donor, obtained from the stem cell graft. The receptors here all came from a human donor who donated a stem cell graft to a child with acute lymphoblastic leukemia.

V usage is TRBV5-1 and J usage is TRBJ1-1, with 7 bases that match TRBD1. Germline V gene data show CDR1 as SGHRS and CDR2 as YFSETQ. V gave up 5 bases and J gave up 5 bases; unmatched junction bases: 9. The CDR3 sequence is 14 residues long. CDR3 region: CASRLTQGKTEAFF. The CDR3 nucleotides read TGCGCCAGCAGGTTGACACAGGGGAAAACTGAAGCTTTCTTT.

The rearrangement uses TRBV6-1 and TRBJ2-3, with 7 bases aligning to TRBD2. CDR3 size: 15 residues. Germline V CDR1 and CDR2: MNHNS, SASEGT. The J segment lost 6 bases and the V segment lost 6 bases, leaving 12 bases of the junction unmatched. The CDR3 DNA follows: TGTGCCAGCAGCCCCACTAGCGCCCAAGGGGATACGCAGTATTTT. Protein product: CASSPTSAQGDTQYF.

This clonotype was recorded a few times. The rearrangement joins TRBV5-1 to TRBJ2-7; D perhaps matches TRBD1 (5 bases). The V gene's germline CDR1 is SGHRS and CDR2 YFSETQ. V lost 0 bases and J 2 bases, leaving 9 bases between the germline ends. The CDR3 contains 14 residues. DNA of the CDR3: TGCGCCAGCAGCTTGGGTTCAGGGACCTACGAGCAGTACTTC. This sequence encodes CASSLGSGTYEQYF. The full variable domain, completed using reference TRBV5-1 and TRBJ2-7, is KAGVTQTPRYLIKTRGQQVTLSCSPISGHRSVSWYQQTPGQGLQFLFEYFSETQRNKGNFPGRFSGRQFSNSRSEMNVSTLELGDSALYLCASSLGSGTYEQYFGPGTRLTVT.

Only a few counts were recorded for this clonotype. V and J are TRBV5-1 and TRBJ2-1; 10 bases agree with TRBD2. The trim removed 4 bases at V and 8 bases at J, leaving 12 bases unmatched. The CDR3 has 16 residues. CDR1 and CDR2 (germline): SGHRS, YFSETQ. CDR3: CASSVELAGVGYEQFF. DNA of the CDR3: TGCGCCAGCAGCGTCGAGCTAGCGGGAGTGGGTTATGAGCAGTTCTTC.

In this sample, this clonotype turned up a few times. The rearrangement links TRBV20-1 to TRBJ2-1, with 10 nucleotides matching TRBD1. The V and J ends lost 0 bases and 2 bases, in that order; junction bases with no gene match: 4. Germline CDR1 reads DFQATT; CDR2 reads SNEGSKA (reference sequence). The CDR3 consists of 16 residues. CDR3 nucleotides: TGCAGTGCTAGAGATCCGGACAGGGGGGCCTACAATGAGCAGTTCTTC. Translating it yields CSARDPDRGAYNEQFF.

The chain has TRBV20-1 and TRBJ1-1, with unresolved D. The CDR3 length is 13 residues. V was cut by 6 bases and J by 10 bases, with 21 bases left in between. Germline loops: CDR1 DFQATT, CDR2 SNEGSKA (reference sequence). The CDR3 loop reads CSAKNWMTSVAFF. The CDR3 region has the DNA TGCAGTGCCAAAAACTGGATGACCTCGGTAGCTTTCTTT.

This clonotype was seen a handful of times. The rearrangement uses TRBV12-3 or TRBV12-4 and TRBJ1-4; D unclear. V lost 2 bases and J 0 bases, leaving 7 bases between the germline ends. The CDR3 loop spans 15 amino acids. The CDR3 region has the DNA TGTGCCAGCAGTTTAAGGGCAGCAACTAATGAAAAACTGTTTTTT. Translated, it gives CASSLRAATNEKLFF.

This clonotype was found a few times. The chain combines TRBV27 with TRBJ1-1; D is uncertain. CDR1 is MNHEY, CDR2 SMNVEV, per germline (reference sequence). The V end was cut by 5 bases, the J end by 5 bases, with 12 bases between. The CDR3 sequence is 13 residues long. The CDR3 sequence: CASSVHVATEAFF. In DNA form, the CDR3 reads TGTGCCAGCAGTGTACACGTTGCGACTGAAGCTTTCTTT.

The chain has TRBV7-6 and TRBJ2-1; tentative D call: TRBD2 (5 bases). Looked up from germline, CDR1 is SGHVS and CDR2 is FNYEAQ. The CDR3 is 15 amino acids. The V gene lost 1 base and the J gene lost 5 bases, with 12 bases spanning the gap. CDR3 amino acids: CASSLGGVINNEQFF. The CDR3 bases are TGTGCCAGCAGCTTAGGGGGAGTAATCAACAATGAGCAGTTCTTC.

This clonotype was seen more than once but under ten times. The rearrangement uses TRBV5-1 and TRBJ2-1; 8 positions match TRBD1. V was clipped by 4 bases and J by 6 bases; unmatched bases: 12. The germline V gene has CDR1 SGHRS and CDR2 YFSETQ. This CDR3 contains 16 residues. The CDR3 spells CASSPAPKDRGNEQFF. The DNA for the CDR3 is TGCGCCAGCAGCCCGGCGCCTAAAGACAGGGGCAATGAGCAGTTCTTC.

This clonotype was picked up a small number of times. The chain employs TRBV5-1 and TRBJ2-7; 12 bases map to TRBD2. This CDR3 is built from 16 residues. Germline trimming cut 4 bases from V and 3 bases from J; bases unmatched to any gene: 8. Germline CDR1 SGHRS, CDR2 YFSETQ. The CDR3 bases are TGCGCCAGCAGCCCCCACGGGACTAGCGGGCTCTACGAGCAGTACTTC. Protein product: CASSPHGTSGLYEQYF.

The rearrangement joins TRBV28 to TRBJ2-7; 9 bases map to TRBD2. Germline values: CDR1 MDHEN, CDR2 SYDVKM. V dropped 3 bases and J dropped 3; count of bases not matched to a gene: 9. The CDR3 sequence is 16 residues long. CDR3 nucleotide sequence: TGTGCCAGCAGTTTCGGACTAGCGCTGACCTACTACGAGCAGTACTTC. Protein product: CASSFGLALTYYEQYF.

The chain recombines TRBV6-5 with TRBJ2-7; 8 bases are shared with TRBD2. The CDR3 extends over 16 amino acids. The V gene end was trimmed by 6 bases and the J gene end by 0 bases; junction bases not matched to a gene: 10. CDR1 is MNHEY and CDR2 is SVGAGI in the germline V gene. The CDR3 spells CASSSSGLDISYEQYF. In DNA form, the CDR3 reads TGTGCCAGCAGCTCCTCGGGACTAGATATCTCCTACGAGCAGTACTTC.

This clonotype was counted between two and nine times. This chain uses TRBV20-1 with TRBJ2-5; 9 positions match TRBD2. Germline lookup yields CDR1 DFQATT and CDR2 SNEGSKA (reference sequence). The CDR3 has 13 amino acids. With 4 bases clipped from V and 3 bases from J, the junction kept 3 bases outside the gene matches. The CDR3 sequence is CSAMREGKETQYF. The DNA of the CDR3 is TGCAGTGCTATGCGGGAGGGAAAAGAGACCCAGTACTTC.

This chain links TRBV16 with TRBJ2-7; D uncertain. This CDR3 spans 14 amino acids. Germline values: CDR1 KGHSY, CDR2 FQNENV. V was clipped by 2 bases and J by 5 bases, with 13 bases between them. As DNA, the CDR3 is TGTGCCAGCAGCCAAGATAGGGTGCCGAACGAGCAGTACTTC. Its protein is CASSQDRVPNEQYF.

This clonotype was seen a few times. This chain uses TRBV9 with TRBJ1-4, with D possibly being TRBD1 (5 bases). Germline CDR1 SGDLS, CDR2 YYNGEE. The CDR3 extends over 15 amino acids. The ends were cut back, 4 bases at V and 1 base at J, with 11 bases in the middle. The CDR3 region is CASSYRGGTNEKLFF. The CDR3 nucleotides read TGTGCCAGCAGCTATAGGGGCGGAACTAATGAAAAACTGTTTTTT.

This clonotype was seen a few times. The chain uses TRBV12-3 or TRBV12-4 and TRBJ1-1; TRBD1 aligns across 8 bases. CDR3 length: 14 amino acids. J lost 4 bases, V lost 5 bases, and 6 bases had no gene match. The CDR3 here is CASSPLDRATEAFF. The DNA of the CDR3 is TGTGCCAGCAGTCCCCTGGACAGGGCCACTGAAGCTTTCTTT.

The rearrangement uses TRBV11-2 and TRBJ2-2; 8 bases align to TRBD1. The CDR3 contains 18 residues. Germline trimming cut 4 bases from V and 6 bases from J; bases unmatched to any gene: 16. Per the germline V gene, CDR1 is SGHAT and CDR2 is FQNNGV. CDR3 sequence: CASSSSPHDRGFAGELFF. The CDR3 DNA reads as TGTGCCAGCAGCTCCTCACCTCATGACAGGGGATTTGCCGGGGAGCTGTTTTTT.

This clonotype has only a few counts. The chain has TRBV9 and TRBJ1-1; D ambiguous. Per germline, CDR1 SGDLS and CDR2 YYNGEE. Trimming took 2 bases from V and 5 from J, leaving 13 bases between them. The CDR3 contains 14 residues. The CDR3 DNA reads TGTGCCAGCAGCGTCGACCCCCTAAGGACTGAAGCTTTCTTT. Protein sequence: CASSVDPLRTEAFF.

This chain connects TRBV27 to TRBJ2-7; D may be TRBD1 or TRBD2 (6 bases each). CDR1 and CDR2 (germline): MNHEY, SMNVEV (reference sequence). This CDR3 contains 16 residues. The V gene lost 4 bases and the J gene lost 2 bases, with 18 bases spanning the gap. The DNA of the CDR3 is TGTGCCAGCAGTTCAATGTGGAGGGGGGAACCCTACGAGCAGTACTTC. Translating it yields CASSSMWRGEPYEQYF.

The rearrangement uses TRBV10-3 and TRBJ2-1, with D possibly TRBD2 on 6 matching bases. This CDR3 has 17 amino acids. In germline, CDR1 is ENHRY, CDR2 SYGVKD. Deletions cut 3 bases from V and 7 bases from J, with 22 bases between. Here the CDR3 DNA reads TGTGCCATCAGTGACCCCCTTGGGAGCGGGCACGGGAATGAGCAGTTCTTC. It yields the protein CAISDPLGSGHGNEQFF.

The V call is TRBV5-3, the J call TRBJ2-2; D tentatively reads TRBD1 or TRBD2 (5 bases each). TRBV5-3 qualifies as an ORF whose function is uncertain. The CDR3 consists of 14 residues. V lost 8 bases, J lost 7 bases, and 18 bases lay in between. CDR3 DNA sequence: TGTGCCAGGAGCGTCCGGGACGGATACGGGGAGCTGTTTTTT. Protein product: CARSVRDGYGELFF.